This TCR beta chain was observed in a study of T cell responses to AZD1222 COVID-19 vaccine. General study findings and limits: Epitopes outside B.1.351 and B.1.1.7 mutated regions reportedly drew nearly half of spike TCRs. Spike-specific TCR breadth and depth were elevated following two AZD1222 doses.

Assay used: immunoSEQ multiplex PCR; TCRdb lists only in-frame clones, some missing. The sample lists about 130,000 clones; less than 95% were seen once. Points on this clone: The antigen remains undetermined.

This clonotype originated in an adult in good health. Sequences were derived from peripheral blood, sampled on day 0 of MenACWY control vaccination.

The CDR3 nucleotides read TGTGCCAGCAGTGGACTAGCGGCTAGCACAGATACGCAGTATTTT. This codes for CASSGLAASTDTQYF. The V gene is TRBV6-2 or TRBV6-3, the J gene TRBJ2-3, with 10 bases identical to TRBD2. In germline, CDR1 is MNHEY, CDR2 SVGEGT. The V gene end was trimmed by 5 bases and the J gene end by 0 bases; junction bases not matched to a gene: 2. The CDR3 length is 15 residues.